The 18 T cell receptor beta chains given below trace back to one sample, sequenced in a study of blood T cell repertoires in COVID-19. The method was immunoSEQ multiplex PCR; TCRdb's version includes in-frame clones alone and lacks a portion of them. The sample lists approximately 350,000 clones, more than 75% occurring once. Material: peripheral blood. The receptors derive from a woman aged 45-60 years with COVID-19, enrolled during active disease.

The rearrangement links TRBV24-1 to TRBJ2-1; 11 bases are a match to TRBD2. Trimming took 1 base from V and 8 from J; bases not matched to a gene: 6. Germline-derived CDR1 and CDR2 are KGHDR and SFDVKD. The CDR3 extends over 16 amino acids. The CDR3 here is CATSDLTSGRSDEQFF. CDR3 bases: TGTGCCACCAGTGATTTAACTAGCGGGAGATCCGATGAGCAGTTCTTC.

The chain employs TRBV7-6 and TRBJ1-3; 7 nucleotides match TRBD1. This CDR3 is 16 amino acids long. Looked up from germline, CDR1 is SGHVS and CDR2 is FNYEAQ. The junction had 8 bases not matched to a gene; V was cut back by 5 bases and J by 1 base. In DNA form, the CDR3 reads TGTGCCAGCAGCCTCAGACAGGGCGGGTCTGGAAACACCATATATTTT. Residues: CASSLRQGGSGNTIYF.

This clone was observed a single time. The chain employs TRBV5-1 and TRBJ2-7; tentative D call: TRBD1 (5 bases). V shed 4 bases and J shed 6 bases, with 20 bases lying between them. The germline V gene has CDR1 SGHRS and CDR2 YFSETQ. The CDR3 loop spans 15 amino acids. The CDR3 DNA reads as TGCGCCAGCAGCATCGGACACCAAAAAATCTTCGAGCAGTACTTC. Its translation is CASSIGHQKIFEQYF.

This chain joins TRBV5-1 and TRBJ2-2; D perhaps matches TRBD1 (6 bases). There are 14 residues in the CDR3. Trimming removed 6 bases at V and 4 bases at J, with 13 bases between. CDR1 and CDR2 from the germline V gene are SGHRS and YFSETQ. The CDR3 sequence: CASNSGTRTGELFF. The CDR3 DNA is TGCGCCAGCAATTCCGGGACACGCACCGGGGAGCTGTTTTTT. Full variable domain (outside the CDR3, taken from reference TRBV5-1 and TRBJ2-2): KAGVTQTPRYLIKTRGQQVTLSCSPISGHRSVSWYQQTPGQGLQFLFEYFSETQRNKGNFPGRFSGRQFSNSRSEMNVSTLELGDSALYLCASNSGTRTGELFFGEGSRLTVL.

The gene calls are TRBV30 and TRBJ2-7; TRBD1 might be the D (6 bases). The CDR3 spans 13 residues. V dropped 4 bases and J dropped 5 bases, with 15 bases sitting between them. CDR1 GTSNPN and CDR2 SVGIG come from the germline V gene (reference sequence). The CDR3 reads CAWTRIRGNEQYF. CDR3 bases: TGTGCCTGGACCAGAATCAGGGGCAACGAGCAGTACTTC.

This chain links TRBV27 with TRBJ2-6; D possibly corresponds to TRBD2 (6 bases). Germline CDR1 is MNHEY and CDR2 is SMNVEV (reference sequence). The CDR3 loop spans 15 amino acids. V was shortened by 8 bases and J by 4 bases, with 15 bases between the two germline ends. The CDR3 DNA sequence: TGTGCCAGCCAGCCTCGGGGGACCGGGGCCAACGTCCTGACTTTC. It translates to CASQPRGTGANVLTF.

The rearrangement links TRBV4-3 to TRBJ2-3; TRBD2 agrees at 11 bases. The CDR3 loop spans 16 amino acids. The germline CDR1 and CDR2 sequences are LGHNA and YSLEER. V trimming: 3 bases; J trimming: 4 bases; junction bases outside the gene matches: 6. Written as DNA, the CDR3 is TGCGCCAGCAGCCAGTTACTAGCGGGAGCTCCAGATACGCAGTATTTT. It yields the protein CASSQLLAGAPDTQYF.

This CDR3 reads CASSVETGGAYNEQFF. For the CDR3, the DNA is TGTGCCAGCAGCGTAGAGACGGGAGGAGCCTACAATGAGCAGTTCTTC. This chain connects TRBV9 to TRBJ2-1; 7 bases are a match to TRBD2. CDR1 and CDR2 (germline): SGDLS, YYNGEE. Trimming at V came to 0 bases and at J to 2 bases, leaving 5 bases not matched to a gene. CDR3 length equals 16 residues.

The chain carries TRBV6-5 and TRBJ1-1, with D possibly being TRBD1 (5 bases). In germline, CDR1 is MNHEY, CDR2 SVGAGI. Trimming took off 6 bases at V and 1 base at J, with 12 bases between the two ends. This CDR3 has 14 residues. The CDR3 reads CASRGGGANTEAFF. The DNA for the CDR3 is TGTGCCAGCAGGGGGGGAGGGGCGAACACTGAAGCTTTCTTT.

V and J are TRBV11-1 and TRBJ2-3, with D perhaps TRBD2 (6 bases). The CDR3 runs to 16 residues. Germline V gene sequence: CDR1 SGHAT, CDR2 FQDESV (reference sequence). Trimming cost V 2 bases and J 3 bases, with 15 bases left between them. The CDR3 bases are TGTGCCAGCAGCTTAATTGGAGGGATTGGTACAGATACGCAGTATTTT. Encoded protein: CASSLIGGIGTDTQYF. Combining the CDR3 with reference TRBV11-1 and TRBJ2-3 gives the whole variable domain EAEVAQSPRYKITEKSQAVAFWCDPISGHATLYWYRQILGQGPELLVQFQDESVVDDSQLPKDRFSAERLKGVDSTLKIQPAELGDSAMYLCASSLIGGIGTDTQYFGPGTRLTVL.

The V call is TRBV5-1, the J call TRBJ1-3, with unresolved D. CDR1 is SGHRS and CDR2 is YFSETQ in the germline V gene. V lost 0 bases, J lost 7 bases, and 17 bases lay in between. This CDR3 has 16 residues. DNA for the CDR3: TGCGCCAGCAGCTTGGGGTCAGCCCAGCCCAGGAACACCATATATTTT. The encoded protein is CASSLGSAQPRNTIYF.

The chain couples TRBV27 to TRBJ2-7; D uncertain. Trimming pared 4 bases from V and 0 bases from J, leaving 16 bases between. The V gene's germline CDR1 is MNHEY and CDR2 SMNVEV (reference sequence). The CDR3 has 16 residues. CDR3 sequence: CASSSLLSAYSYEQYF. The CDR3, as DNA: TGTGCCAGCAGTTCCCTCCTAAGCGCCTACTCCTACGAGCAGTACTTC.

The chain has TRBV5-6 and TRBJ2-1; D may be TRBD2 (6 bases). The germline CDR1 and CDR2 sequences are SGHDT and YYEEEE. The CDR3 totals 13 residues. Trimming shortened V by 4 bases and J by 7 bases, and 12 bases separated the two germline ends. CDR3 sequence reads: CASSLTSLNEQFF. CDR3 in DNA: TGTGCCAGCAGCCTGACTAGTTTGAATGAGCAGTTCTTC.

This clone rates as large. The DNA for the CDR3 is TGCAGCGTTGGGACAGGGCTCAATGAGCAGTTCTTC. It encodes CSVGTGLNEQFF. The gene calls are TRBV29-1 and TRBJ2-1; 8 bases match TRBD1. The CDR3 has 12 residues. The J segment lost 6 bases and the V segment lost 4 bases, leaving 2 bases of the junction unmatched. Germline lookup yields CDR1 SQVTM and CDR2 ANQGSEA.

The chain has TRBV28 and TRBJ1-3; the D gene is possibly TRBD1 (6 bases). This CDR3 has 15 amino acids. The ends were cut back, 7 bases at V and 0 bases at J, with 13 bases in the middle. Germline V gene sequence: CDR1 MDHEN, CDR2 SYDVKM. CDR3 sequence: CASITRTASGNTIYF. The CDR3 nucleotides are TGTGCCAGCATCACAAGGACAGCCTCTGGAAACACCATATATTTT. The variable domain in full, completed from reference TRBV28 and TRBJ1-3, reads DVKVTQSSRYLVKRTGEKVFLECVQDMDHENMFWYRQDPGLGLRLIYFSYDVKMKEKGDIPEGYSVSREKKERFSLILESASTNQTSMYLCASITRTASGNTIYFGEGSWLTVV.

The V gene is TRBV19, the J gene TRBJ1-2; 8 bases are a match to TRBD1. The CDR3 runs 15 residues. The ends lost 0 bases at V and 8 bases at J; junction bases unmatched: 8. Per the germline V gene, CDR1 is LNHDA and CDR2 is SQIVND (reference sequence). The CDR3 coding sequence is TGTGCCAGTAGTATAGAACTCCCAGGGGGCCCAGGCTACACCTTC. Its protein is CASSIELPGGPGYTF.

This clone occurred a few times. The chain uses TRBV4-2 and TRBJ2-1; D ambiguous. The germline V gene encodes CDR1 LGHNA and CDR2 YNFKEQ. Between the trimmed V and J ends, which lost 3 bases and 9 bases, there was a span of 15 bases. This CDR3 is 14 amino acids long. The CDR3 nucleotides are TGTGCCAGCAGCCAGCCCTCCTGGCGGTCTGAGCAGTTCTTC. Amino acid sequence: CASSQPSWRSEQFF.

This clone was detected once. V is TRBV2 and J is TRBJ2-5, with 12 bases aligning to TRBD2. The CDR3 is made up of 17 amino acids. V shed 6 bases, J shed 4 bases, and the junction held 12 bases outside the gene matches. Germline CDR1 reads SNHLY; CDR2 reads FYNNEI. CDR3 sequence reads: CASRSLAGGSFAETQYF. The CDR3 DNA sequence: TGTGCCAGCAGGTCACTAGCGGGAGGCTCTTTTGCAGAGACCCAGTACTTC.